These 20 T cell receptor beta chains came from one sample sequenced in a study of shared clonotypes between healthy human individuals. This table comes from immunoSEQ multiplex PCR, and its TCRdb copy is limited to in-frame clones, with some not included. Among some 1 million clones listed, around 75% were seen once. The sequencing sample was made of memory CD4+ T cells sorted from blood. Stated subset: CD45RA-negative fraction. These receptors came from a man between 18 and 29 years old in good health.

The CDR3: CASSEPGNANTGELFF. The CDR3 DNA is TGTGCCAGCAGCGAGCCCGGGAACGCGAACACCGGGGAGCTGTTTTTT. The chain employs TRBV5-6 and TRBJ2-2; D might be TRBD2 (5 bases). V was pared by 4 bases and J by 0 bases, with 13 bases between. The CDR3 has 16 residues. The germline CDR1 and CDR2 sequences are SGHDT and YYEEEE.

Only a few counts were recorded for this clone. V and J are TRBV5-6 and TRBJ1-6, with D perhaps matching TRBD1 (5 bases). This CDR3 has 13 amino acids. Germline loops: CDR1 SGHDT, CDR2 YYEEEE. V lost 3 bases to trimming and J lost 10 bases, with 11 bases between them. For the CDR3, the DNA is TGTGCCAGCAGCTCGGACAAGAGGTCACCCCTCCACTTT. Protein product: CASSSDKRSPLHF.

This chain uses TRBV10-3 with TRBJ1-5, with D unresolved. Germline V gene lookup returns CDR1 ENHRY and CDR2 SYGVKD. The ends were cut back, 10 bases at V and 0 bases at J, with 10 bases in the middle. The CDR3 extends over 13 amino acids. DNA for the CDR3: TGTGCCAGCACGGTGTTTAGCAATCAGCCCCAGCATTTT. Amino acids: CASTVFSNQPQHF.

The chain employs TRBV7-2 and TRBJ2-7; no clear D. The V end was cut by 5 bases, the J end by 3 bases, with 11 bases between. CDR3 length: 13 residues. Germline lookup yields CDR1 SGHTA and CDR2 FQGNSA. The CDR3 here is CASSPPSVYEQYF. For the CDR3, the DNA is TGTGCCAGCAGCCCCCCGTCCGTCTACGAGCAGTACTTC.

This clone turned up a few times. This sequence joins TRBV5-1 and TRBJ2-7; D is uncertain. V was pared by 5 bases and J by 1 base, with 10 bases between. Looked up from germline, CDR1 is SGHRS and CDR2 is YFSETQ. The CDR3 sequence is 13 residues long. CDR3 bases: TGCGCCAGCAGTTTTACTACGTCCTACGAGCAGTACTTC. Translated, it gives CASSFTTSYEQYF.

The V and J genes are TRBV7-9 and TRBJ1-5; 10 nucleotides align to TRBD1. Trimming took 5 bases from V and 2 from J; bases not matched to a gene: 0. This CDR3 region has 14 residues. Germline CDR1 reads SEHNR; CDR2 reads FQNEAQ (reference sequence). CDR3 DNA: TGTGCCAGCAGCGGACAGGGGGGCAATCAGCCCCAGCATTTT. It yields the protein CASSGQGGNQPQHF.

The chain employs TRBV6-5 and TRBJ2-1, with D perhaps matching TRBD1 (5 bases). From germline, CDR1 is MNHEY and CDR2 SVGAGI. V was trimmed by 5 bases and J by 7 bases, leaving 9 bases between them. The CDR3 spans 12 residues. CDR3 DNA sequence: TGTGCCAGCAGTCCGCAGGGAAATGAGCAGTTCTTC. This gives the protein CASSPQGNEQFF.

The chain combines TRBV5-4 with TRBJ2-5; no clear D gene. CDR3 length: 12 residues. Deletions cut 3 bases from V and 3 bases from J, with 6 bases between. Germline CDR1 and CDR2: SGHNT and YYREEE (reference sequence). The chain's CDR3 is CASSYSKETQYF. For the CDR3, the DNA is TGTGCCAGCAGCTATTCTAAAGAGACCCAGTACTTC.

This chain links TRBV2 with TRBJ2-1; D gene uncertain. V lost 7 bases and J 7 bases, leaving 11 bases between the germline ends. The CDR3 sequence is 12 residues long. In germline, CDR1 is SNHLY, CDR2 FYNNEI. The CDR3 nucleotides read TGTGCCAGCACTCCAGGTAGGAATGAGCAGTTCTTC. The encoded protein is CASTPGRNEQFF. The entire variable domain, with the rest obtained from reference TRBV2 and TRBJ2-1, is as follows: EPEVTQTPSHQVTQMGQEVILRCVPISNHLYFYWYRQILGQKVEFLVSFYNNEISEKSEIFDDQFSVERPDGSNFTLKIRSTKLEDSAMYFCASTPGRNEQFFGPGTRLTVL.

J is TRBJ2-5 and V is TRBV18; D ambiguous. Germline V gene sequence: CDR1 KGHSH, CDR2 LQKENI. V lost 1 base and J lost 7, with 16 bases in between. The CDR3 consists of 15 residues. The DNA of the CDR3 is TGTGCCAGCTCACCACTCGGATTGACGTACGGGACCCAGTACTTC. This translates into CASSPLGLTYGTQYF.

The CDR3 protein is CASSLWGLGGGNTEAFF. As DNA, the CDR3 is TGCGCCAGCAGCTTGTGGGGATTGGGGGGAGGGAACACTGAAGCTTTCTTT. The chain carries TRBV5-1 and TRBJ1-1; TRBD1 might be the D (5 bases). The CDR3 runs 17 residues. Germline V gives CDR1 SGHRS, CDR2 YFSETQ. The V end lost 1 base, the J end lost 1 base, and 17 bases lay between the germline ends.

Points on this clone: The sample carries other DNA sequences with the same CDR3. This chain links TRBV19 with TRBJ2-5, with D maybe TRBD2 (6 bases). Per the germline V gene, CDR1 is LNHDA and CDR2 is SQIVND (reference sequence). The CDR3 runs to 13 residues. Trimming stripped 3 bases from V and 4 bases from J, with 9 bases between. The CDR3 region is CASSIGTAETQYF. DNA for the CDR3: TGTGCCAGTAGTATTGGGACTGCAGAGACCCAGTACTTC.

The J gene is TRBJ2-3, the V gene TRBV7-6, with 8 positions matching TRBD1. Germline-derived CDR1 and CDR2 are SGHVS and FNYEAQ. The length of the CDR3 is 13 residues. CDR3 amino acids: CASGQGATDTQYF. The CDR3 DNA reads TGTGCTTCTGGGCAGGGGGCCACAGATACGCAGTATTTT.

In the case of this clone: The same CDR3 is also encoded by other DNA sequences in this sample. The chain has TRBV2 and TRBJ2-7, with TRBD1 identical over 11 bases. Germline assignment: CDR1 SNHLY and CDR2 FYNNEI. There are 13 residues in the CDR3. J lost 4 bases, V lost 5 bases, and 1 base had no gene match. In nucleotides, the CDR3 is TGTGCCAGCAGTAGGGACAGGGGGTACGAGCAGTACTTC. It yields the protein CASSRDRGYEQYF.

This clone has just a few counts. The sample holds other DNA sequences that translate to the same CDR3. This chain connects TRBV19 to TRBJ1-5; D call uncertain. The CDR3 contains 13 residues. V was cut by 3 bases and J by 3 bases, with 6 bases left in between. CDR1 LNHDA and CDR2 SQIVND come from the germline V gene (reference sequence). DNA of the CDR3: TGTGCCAGTAGTATTAGGGACAATCAGCCCCAGCATTTT. Protein: CASSIRDNQPQHF.

The chain carries TRBV6-5 and TRBJ1-2; D remains unclear. The CDR3 is 13 residues long. Germline V CDR1 and CDR2: MNHEY, SVGAGI. The V gene lost 6 bases and the J gene lost 8 bases, with 16 bases spanning the gap. The CDR3: CASSPSITLGYTF. CDR3 nucleotide sequence: TGTGCCAGCAGCCCTTCGATAACCCTGGGCTACACCTTC.

The V call is TRBV5-4, the J call TRBJ2-7; no definite D call. Germline V gene data show CDR1 as SGHNT and CDR2 as YYREEE (reference sequence). V lost 0 bases to trimming and J lost 1 base, with 8 bases between them. The CDR3 is 14 amino acids. The chain's CDR3 is CASSLDLFSYEQYF. CDR3 nucleotide sequence: TGTGCCAGCAGCTTGGACCTCTTTTCCTACGAGCAGTACTTC.

This chain uses TRBV18 with TRBJ2-3, with 10 positions matching TRBD2. The CDR3 is 19 residues long. Germline V gene sequence: CDR1 KGHSH, CDR2 LQKENI. Trimming removed 3 bases from V and 4 bases from J; junction bases left unmatched: 16. The CDR3 reads CASSPGRGRRLAGSDTQYF. CDR3 coding DNA: TGTGCCAGCTCACCCGGCAGGGGGCGCAGACTAGCGGGTTCAGATACGCAGTATTTT.

The chain joins TRBV7-2 to TRBJ2-3; tentatively, D is TRBD1 or TRBD2 (5 bases each). The CDR3 runs to 15 residues. Germline V gene sequence: CDR1 SGHTA, CDR2 FQGNSA. V gave up 8 bases and J gave up 2 bases, with 17 bases separating them. As DNA, the CDR3 is TGTGCCAGCGGTACGCTCGGGGCGACCACAGATACGCAGTATTTT. Residues: CASGTLGATTDTQYF. The entire variable domain, with the rest obtained from reference TRBV7-2 and TRBJ2-3, is as follows: GAGVSQSPSNKVTEKGKDVELRCDPISGHTALYWYRQSLGQGLEFLIYFQGNSAPDKSGLPSDRFSAERTGGSVSTLTIQRTQQEDSAVYLCASGTLGATTDTQYFGPGTRLTVL.

This sequence joins TRBV15 and TRBJ2-7; 12 bases are a match to TRBD2. Germline V lookup: CDR1 LNHNV, CDR2 YYDKDF (reference sequence). The CDR3 covers 14 residues. V lost 3 bases to trimming and J lost 3 bases; unmatched junction nucleotides: 0. CDR3 DNA: TGTGCCACCAGCAGGACTAGCGGGGGCTACGAGCAGTACTTC. This sequence encodes CATSRTSGGYEQYF.